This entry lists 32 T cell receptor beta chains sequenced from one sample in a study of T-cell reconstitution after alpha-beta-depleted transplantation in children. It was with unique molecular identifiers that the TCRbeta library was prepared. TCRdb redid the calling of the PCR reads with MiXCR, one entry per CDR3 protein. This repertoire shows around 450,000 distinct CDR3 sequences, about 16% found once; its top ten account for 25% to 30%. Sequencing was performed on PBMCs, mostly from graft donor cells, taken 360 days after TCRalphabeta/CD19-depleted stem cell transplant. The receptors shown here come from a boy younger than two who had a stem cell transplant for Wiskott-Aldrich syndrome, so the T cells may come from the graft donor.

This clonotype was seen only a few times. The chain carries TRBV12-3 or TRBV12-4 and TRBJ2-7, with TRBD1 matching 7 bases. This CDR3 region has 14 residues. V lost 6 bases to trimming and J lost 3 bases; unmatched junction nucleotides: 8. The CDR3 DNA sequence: TGTGCCAGCAGATTACAGGGGAAATTCTACGAGCAGTACTTC. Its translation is CASRLQGKFYEQYF.

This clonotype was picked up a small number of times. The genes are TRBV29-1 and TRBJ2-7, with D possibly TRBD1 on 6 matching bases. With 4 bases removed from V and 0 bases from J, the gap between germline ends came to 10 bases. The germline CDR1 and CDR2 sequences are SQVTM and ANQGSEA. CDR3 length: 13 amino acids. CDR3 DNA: TGCAGCGTTGGAGGGGGTGGCTCCTACGAGCAGTACTTC. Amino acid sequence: CSVGGGGSYEQYF.

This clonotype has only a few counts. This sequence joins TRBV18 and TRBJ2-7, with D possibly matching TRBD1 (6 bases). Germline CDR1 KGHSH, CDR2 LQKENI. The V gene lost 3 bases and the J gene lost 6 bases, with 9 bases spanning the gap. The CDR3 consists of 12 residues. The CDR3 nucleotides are TGTGCCAGCTCACCCTACAGGGCCGAGCAGTACTTC. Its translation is CASSPYRAEQYF.

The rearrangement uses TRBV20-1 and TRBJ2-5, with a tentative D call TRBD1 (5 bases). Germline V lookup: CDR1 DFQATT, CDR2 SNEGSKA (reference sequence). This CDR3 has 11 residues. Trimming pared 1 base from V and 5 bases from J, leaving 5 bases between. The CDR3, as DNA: TGCAGTGCTAGAGCAGGGGAGACCCAGTACTTC. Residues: CSARAGETQYF.

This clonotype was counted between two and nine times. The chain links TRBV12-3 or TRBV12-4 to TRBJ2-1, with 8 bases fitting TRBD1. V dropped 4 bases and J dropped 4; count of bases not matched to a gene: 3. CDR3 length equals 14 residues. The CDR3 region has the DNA TGTGCCAGCAGTTCAGGGGGCGCATACAATGAGCAGTTCTTC. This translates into CASSSGGAYNEQFF.

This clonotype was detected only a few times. CDR3 bases: TGCGCCAGCAGCCCAAAGGTGGGGTTTGGCGAGCAGTACTTC. Encoded protein: CASSPKVGFGEQYF. The genes are TRBV5-1 and TRBJ2-7; D gene ambiguous. The V gene lost 4 bases and the J gene lost 6 bases, with 17 bases spanning the gap. Germline V gene lookup returns CDR1 SGHRS and CDR2 YFSETQ. The CDR3 runs to 14 residues.

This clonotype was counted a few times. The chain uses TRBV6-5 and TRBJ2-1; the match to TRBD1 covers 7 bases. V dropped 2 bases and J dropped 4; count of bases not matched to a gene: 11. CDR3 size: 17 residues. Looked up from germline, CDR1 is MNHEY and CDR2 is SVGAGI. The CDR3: CASSYDQGQLGYNEQFF. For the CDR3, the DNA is TGTGCCAGCAGTTACGATCAGGGACAGCTGGGGTACAATGAGCAGTTCTTC.

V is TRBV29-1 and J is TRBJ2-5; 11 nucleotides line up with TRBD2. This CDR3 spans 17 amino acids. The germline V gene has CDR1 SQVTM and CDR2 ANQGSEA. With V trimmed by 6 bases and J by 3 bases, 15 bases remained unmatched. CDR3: CSVPRVSGRAREETQYF. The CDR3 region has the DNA TGCAGCGTCCCGAGGGTTAGCGGGAGGGCACGGGAAGAGACCCAGTACTTC.

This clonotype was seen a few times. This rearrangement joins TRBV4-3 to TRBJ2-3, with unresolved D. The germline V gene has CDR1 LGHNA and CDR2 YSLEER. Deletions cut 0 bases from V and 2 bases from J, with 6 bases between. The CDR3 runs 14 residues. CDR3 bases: TGCGCCAGCAGCCAAGAGGGGTCCACAGATACGCAGTATTTT. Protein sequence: CASSQEGSTDTQYF.

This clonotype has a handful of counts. CDR3 coding DNA: TGTGCCAGCAGCATTCGGACTAGCGGGCCTCTCAATGAGCAGTTCTTC. This codes for CASSIRTSGPLNEQFF. This chain uses TRBV7-2 with TRBJ2-1, with 11 bases aligning to TRBD2. This CDR3 is 16 amino acids long. Germline CDR1 reads SGHTA; CDR2 reads FQGNSA. The V and J ends lost 5 bases and 6 bases, in that order; junction bases with no gene match: 9. Using reference TRBV7-2 and TRBJ2-1 for the parts outside the CDR3, the full variable domain is GAGVSQSPSNKVTEKGKDVELRCDPISGHTALYWYRQSLGQGLEFLIYFQGNSAPDKSGLPSDRFSAERTGGSVSTLTIQRTQQEDSAVYLCASSIRTSGPLNEQFFGPGTRLTVL.

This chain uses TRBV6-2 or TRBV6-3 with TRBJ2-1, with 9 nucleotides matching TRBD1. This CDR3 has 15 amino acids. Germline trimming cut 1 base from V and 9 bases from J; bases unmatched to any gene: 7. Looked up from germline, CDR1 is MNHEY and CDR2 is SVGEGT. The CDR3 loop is CASSYFGTGLSEQFF. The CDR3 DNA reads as TGTGCCAGCAGTTACTTCGGGACAGGGTTGAGTGAGCAGTTCTTC.

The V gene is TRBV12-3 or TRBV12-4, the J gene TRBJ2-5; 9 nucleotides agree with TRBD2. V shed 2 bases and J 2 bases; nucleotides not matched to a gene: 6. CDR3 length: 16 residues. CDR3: CASSLTAGGLQETQYF. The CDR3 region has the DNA TGTGCCAGCAGTTTAACGGCGGGAGGGCTACAAGAGACCCAGTACTTC.

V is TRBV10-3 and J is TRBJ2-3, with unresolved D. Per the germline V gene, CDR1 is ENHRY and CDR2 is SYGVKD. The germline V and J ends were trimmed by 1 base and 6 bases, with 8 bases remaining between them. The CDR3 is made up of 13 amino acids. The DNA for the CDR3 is TGTGCCATCAGTGAGTTAAATGCTGATACGCAGTATTTT. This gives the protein CAISELNADTQYF.

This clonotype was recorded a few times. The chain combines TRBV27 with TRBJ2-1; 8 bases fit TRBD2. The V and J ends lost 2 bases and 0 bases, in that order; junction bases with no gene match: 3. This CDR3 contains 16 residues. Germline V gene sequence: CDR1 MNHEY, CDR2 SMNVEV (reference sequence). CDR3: CASSLQLADSYNEQFF. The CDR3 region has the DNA TGTGCCAGCAGTTTACAACTAGCGGACTCCTACAATGAGCAGTTCTTC.

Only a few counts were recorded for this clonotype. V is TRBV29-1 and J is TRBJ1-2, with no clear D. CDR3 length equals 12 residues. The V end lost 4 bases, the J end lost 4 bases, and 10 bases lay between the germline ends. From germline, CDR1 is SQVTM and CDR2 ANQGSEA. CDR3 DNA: TGCAGCGTTGTCTGGGGATCCTATGGCTACACCTTC. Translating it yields CSVVWGSYGYTF.

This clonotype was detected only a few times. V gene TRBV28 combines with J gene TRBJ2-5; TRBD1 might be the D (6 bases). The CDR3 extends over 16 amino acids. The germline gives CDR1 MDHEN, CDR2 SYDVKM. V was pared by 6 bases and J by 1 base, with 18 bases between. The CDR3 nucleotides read TGTGCCAGCAGCCCTACAGGGTCCCCCGTCCAAGAGACCCAGTACTTC. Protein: CASSPTGSPVQETQYF. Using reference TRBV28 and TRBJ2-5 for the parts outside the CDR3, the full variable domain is DVKVTQSSRYLVKRTGEKVFLECVQDMDHENMFWYRQDPGLGLRLIYFSYDVKMKEKGDIPEGYSVSREKKERFSLILESASTNQTSMYLCASSPTGSPVQETQYFGPGTRLLVL.

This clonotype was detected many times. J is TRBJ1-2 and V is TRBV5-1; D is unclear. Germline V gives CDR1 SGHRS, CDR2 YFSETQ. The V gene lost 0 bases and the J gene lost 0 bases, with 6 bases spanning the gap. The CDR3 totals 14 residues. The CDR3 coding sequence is TGCGCCAGCAGCTTGGGAGGAACTAACTATGGCTACACCTTC. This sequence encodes CASSLGGTNYGYTF. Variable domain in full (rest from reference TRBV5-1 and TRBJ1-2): KAGVTQTPRYLIKTRGQQVTLSCSPISGHRSVSWYQQTPGQGLQFLFEYFSETQRNKGNFPGRFSGRQFSNSRSEMNVSTLELGDSALYLCASSLGGTNYGYTFGSGTRLTVV.

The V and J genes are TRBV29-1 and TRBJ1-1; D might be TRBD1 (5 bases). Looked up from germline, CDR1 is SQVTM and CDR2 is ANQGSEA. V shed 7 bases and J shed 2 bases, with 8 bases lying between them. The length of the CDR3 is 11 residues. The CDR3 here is CSGGFNTEAFF. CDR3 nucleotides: TGCAGCGGGGGGTTCAACACTGAAGCTTTCTTT.

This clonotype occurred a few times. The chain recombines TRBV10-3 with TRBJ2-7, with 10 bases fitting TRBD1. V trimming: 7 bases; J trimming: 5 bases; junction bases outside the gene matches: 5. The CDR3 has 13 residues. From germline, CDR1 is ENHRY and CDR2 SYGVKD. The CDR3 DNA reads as TGTGCCATCACCGGGACAGGGGTAAACGAGCAGTACTTC. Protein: CAITGTGVNEQYF.

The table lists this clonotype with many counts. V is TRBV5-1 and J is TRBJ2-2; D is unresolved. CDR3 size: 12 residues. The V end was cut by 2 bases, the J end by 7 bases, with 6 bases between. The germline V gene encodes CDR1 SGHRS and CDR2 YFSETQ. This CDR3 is CASSFEIGELFF. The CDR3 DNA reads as TGCGCCAGCAGCTTTGAGATCGGGGAGCTGTTTTTT.

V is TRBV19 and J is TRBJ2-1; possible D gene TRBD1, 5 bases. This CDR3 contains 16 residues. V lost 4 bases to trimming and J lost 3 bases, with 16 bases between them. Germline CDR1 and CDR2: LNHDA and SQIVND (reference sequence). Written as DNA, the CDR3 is TGTGCCAGTAGTAGACCATACAGGTTAGACTACAATGAGCAGTTCTTC. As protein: CASSRPYRLDYNEQFF.

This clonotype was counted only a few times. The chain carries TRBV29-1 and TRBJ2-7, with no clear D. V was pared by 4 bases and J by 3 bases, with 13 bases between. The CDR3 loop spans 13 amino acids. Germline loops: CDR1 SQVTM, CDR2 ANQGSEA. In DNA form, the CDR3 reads TGCAGCGTTGGGACCCCCCCCGGCTACGAGCAGTACTTC. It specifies CSVGTPPGYEQYF.

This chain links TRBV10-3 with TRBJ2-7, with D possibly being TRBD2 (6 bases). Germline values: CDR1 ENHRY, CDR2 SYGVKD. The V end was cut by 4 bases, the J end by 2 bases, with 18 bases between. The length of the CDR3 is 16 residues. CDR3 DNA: TGTGCCATCAGTGGCCGGGACTCCCATAGACCCTACGAGCAGTACTTC. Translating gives CAISGRDSHRPYEQYF.

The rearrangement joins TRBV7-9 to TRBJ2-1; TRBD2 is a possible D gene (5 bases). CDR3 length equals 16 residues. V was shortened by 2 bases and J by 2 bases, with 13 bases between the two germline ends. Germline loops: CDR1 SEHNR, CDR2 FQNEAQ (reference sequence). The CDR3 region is CASSLISGKAYNEQFF. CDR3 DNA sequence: TGTGCCAGCAGCTTAATATCCGGGAAGGCCTACAATGAGCAGTTCTTC.

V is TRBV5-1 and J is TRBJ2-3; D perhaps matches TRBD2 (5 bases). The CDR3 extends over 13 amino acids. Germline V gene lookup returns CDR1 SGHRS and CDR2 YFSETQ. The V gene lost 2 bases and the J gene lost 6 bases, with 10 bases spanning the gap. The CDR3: CASSFSLADTQYF. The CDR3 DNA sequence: TGCGCCAGCAGCTTTAGTCTAGCTGATACGCAGTATTTT.

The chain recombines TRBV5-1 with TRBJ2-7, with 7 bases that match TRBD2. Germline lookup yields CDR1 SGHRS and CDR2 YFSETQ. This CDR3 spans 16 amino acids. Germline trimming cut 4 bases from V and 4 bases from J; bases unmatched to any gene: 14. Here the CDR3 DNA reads TGCGCCAGCAGCGAAGAACTAGCTCCGGGAGGTTACGAGCAGTACTTC. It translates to CASSEELAPGGYEQYF. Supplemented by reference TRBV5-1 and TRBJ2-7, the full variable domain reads KAGVTQTPRYLIKTRGQQVTLSCSPISGHRSVSWYQQTPGQGLQFLFEYFSETQRNKGNFPGRFSGRQFSNSRSEMNVSTLELGDSALYLCASSEELAPGGYEQYFGPGTRLTVT.

As DNA, the CDR3 is TGCGCCAGCAGCTTGTACTCTAGCGGGAGTTCAGCCAAAAACATTCAGTACTTC. Translating gives CASSLYSSGSSAKNIQYF. This chain joins TRBV5-1 and TRBJ2-4; the match to TRBD2 covers 10 bases. Germline-derived CDR1 and CDR2 are SGHRS and YFSETQ. V lost 1 base, J lost 0 bases, and 7 bases stayed unmatched. The CDR3 has 18 amino acids.

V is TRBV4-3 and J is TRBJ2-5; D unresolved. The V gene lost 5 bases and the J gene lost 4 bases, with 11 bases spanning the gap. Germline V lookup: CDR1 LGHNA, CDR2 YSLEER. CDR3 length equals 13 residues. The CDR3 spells CASSNSRGETQYF. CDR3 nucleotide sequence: TGCGCCAGCAGCAATAGTCGAGGAGAGACCCAGTACTTC.

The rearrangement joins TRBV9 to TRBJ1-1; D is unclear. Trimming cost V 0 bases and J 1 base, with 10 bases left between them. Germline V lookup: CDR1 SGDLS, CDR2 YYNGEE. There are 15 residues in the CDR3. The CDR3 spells CASSVDPWGNTEAFF. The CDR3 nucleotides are TGTGCCAGCAGCGTAGACCCTTGGGGGAACACTGAAGCTTTCTTT.

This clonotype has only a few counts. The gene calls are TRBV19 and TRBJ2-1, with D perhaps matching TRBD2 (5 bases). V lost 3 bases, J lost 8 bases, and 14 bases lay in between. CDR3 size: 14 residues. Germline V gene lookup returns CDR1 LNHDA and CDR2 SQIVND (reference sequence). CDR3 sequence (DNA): TGTGCCAGTAGTATGCTCTTCCCGAGGGATGAGCAGTTCTTC. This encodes CASSMLFPRDEQFF.

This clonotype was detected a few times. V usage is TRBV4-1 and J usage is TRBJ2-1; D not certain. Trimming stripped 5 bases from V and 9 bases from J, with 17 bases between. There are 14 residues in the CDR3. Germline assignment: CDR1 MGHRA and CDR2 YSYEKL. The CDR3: CASSGTLFFVEQFF. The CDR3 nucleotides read TGCGCCAGCAGCGGAACCCTTTTTTTCGTTGAGCAGTTCTTC.

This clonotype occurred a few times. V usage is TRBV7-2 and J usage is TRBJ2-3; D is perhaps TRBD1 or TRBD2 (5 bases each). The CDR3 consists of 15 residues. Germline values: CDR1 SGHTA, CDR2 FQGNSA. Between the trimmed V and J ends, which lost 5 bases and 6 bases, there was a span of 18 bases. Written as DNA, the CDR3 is TGTGCCAGCAGCCGAGGGGTTAGGAGGCCGGATACGCAGTATTTT. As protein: CASSRGVRRPDTQYF. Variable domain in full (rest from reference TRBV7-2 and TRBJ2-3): GAGVSQSPSNKVTEKGKDVELRCDPISGHTALYWYRQSLGQGLEFLIYFQGNSAPDKSGLPSDRFSAERTGGSVSTLTIQRTQQEDSAVYLCASSRGVRRPDTQYFGPGTRLTVL.